The entry that follows covers one T cell receptor (beta chain) sequence. This sample was included in a study of CD8 T cells in Susac syndrome. CD8+ and CD4+ T cells circulating in blood were sequenced for TCR beta. CDR1 DFQATT and CDR2 SNEGSKA come from the germline V gene (reference sequence). The CDR3 runs to 14 residues. V lost 1 base to trimming and J lost 0 bases, with 10 bases between them. RNA, at about 0.45 to 1 ug, was reverse transcribed with random hexamers. A single record per CDR3 protein comes from TCRdb applying MiXCR to the immunoSEQ multiplex PCR reads. The data contain 150,000 or so distinct CDR3 sequences, 95% of them singletons.

The sample consisted of CD8+ T cells from PBMCs. The chain combines TRBV20-1 with TRBJ2-7; D is unclear. The sequence derives from a human donor with multiple sclerosis. As DNA, the CDR3 is TGCAGTGCTAGAGTACACCCGAGCTCCTACGAGCAGTACTTC. This gives the protein CSARVHPSSYEQYF.